Below, one TCR beta chain is given with its context. The donor population consisted of healthy HIV-negative adults with no recent acute infections or vaccinations. The donors were all Caucasian adults (living in Nashville, Tennessee). Around 90 million PBMCs served as the genomic DNA source for unsorted samples. Repertoires were generated with immunoSEQ multiplex PCR, while TCRdb's copy carries only in-frame clones and drops some. The table shows about 490,000 clones, with roughly 85% occurring only once. This record comes from a study of shared clonotypes between healthy human individuals. Study details: Ranging from 18 to 49 in age, donors were two women and three men.

In germline, CDR1 is MGHRA, CDR2 YSYEKL. The CDR3 has 15 amino acids. Trimming cost V 1 base and J 3 bases, with 13 bases left between them. Sequencing input: PBMCs. This TCR was recovered from a woman between 40 and 55 years old in good health. Some clones in this sample may be carry-over from other donors' samples. The chain carries TRBV4-1 and TRBJ2-7; D perhaps matches TRBD1 (5 bases). The CDR3, as DNA: TGCGCCAGCAGCCAAGCCCCACAGGTAGTCTACGAGCAGTACTTC. Protein product: CASSQAPQVVYEQYF.